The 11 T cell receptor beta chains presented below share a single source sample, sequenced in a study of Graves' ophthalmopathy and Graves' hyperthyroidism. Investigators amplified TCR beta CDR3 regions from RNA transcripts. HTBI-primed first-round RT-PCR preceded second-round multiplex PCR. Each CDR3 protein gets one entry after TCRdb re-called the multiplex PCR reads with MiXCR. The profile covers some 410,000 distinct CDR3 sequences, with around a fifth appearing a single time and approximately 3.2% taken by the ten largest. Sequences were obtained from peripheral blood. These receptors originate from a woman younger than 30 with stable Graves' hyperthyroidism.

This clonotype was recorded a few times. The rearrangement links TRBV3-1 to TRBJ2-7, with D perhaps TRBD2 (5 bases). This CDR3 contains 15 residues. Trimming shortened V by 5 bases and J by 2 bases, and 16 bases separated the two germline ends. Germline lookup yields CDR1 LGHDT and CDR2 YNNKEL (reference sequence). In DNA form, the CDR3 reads TGTGCCAGCAGCAAAAACCCCGCCGGGGCCTACGAGCAGTACTTC. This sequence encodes CASSKNPAGAYEQYF.

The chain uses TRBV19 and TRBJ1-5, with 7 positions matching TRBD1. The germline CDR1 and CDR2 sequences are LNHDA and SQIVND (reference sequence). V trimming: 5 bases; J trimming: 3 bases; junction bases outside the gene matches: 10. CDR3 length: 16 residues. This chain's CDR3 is CASSPLQGDNNQPQHF. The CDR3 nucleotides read TGTGCCAGTAGTCCCCTCCAGGGGGATAACAATCAGCCCCAGCATTTT.

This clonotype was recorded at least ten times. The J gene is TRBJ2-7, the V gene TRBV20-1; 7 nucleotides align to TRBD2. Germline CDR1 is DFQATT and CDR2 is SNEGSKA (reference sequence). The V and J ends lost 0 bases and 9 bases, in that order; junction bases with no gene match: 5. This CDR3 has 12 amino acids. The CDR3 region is CSARELAGVQYF. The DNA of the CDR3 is TGCAGTGCTAGAGAATTGGCGGGAGTGCAGTACTTC.

The DNA of the CDR3 is TGCAGCAACAAAGGACTAAAGAACACTGAAGCTTTCTTT. Its translation is CSNKGLKNTEAFF. The chain is built from TRBV29-1 and TRBJ1-1; the D is unclear. This CDR3 region has 13 residues. Germline CDR1 SQVTM, CDR2 ANQGSEA. The ends were cut back, 8 bases at V and 1 base at J, with 14 bases in the middle.

For the CDR3, the DNA is TGTGCCAGCAGTTTAAGGGACAGGCTATCCTACGAGCAGTACTTC. It specifies CASSLRDRLSYEQYF. The gene calls are TRBV12-3 or TRBV12-4 and TRBJ2-7, with 8 bases matching TRBD1. The CDR3 extends over 15 amino acids. Trimming cost V 2 bases and J 1 base; bases outside gene matches: 4.

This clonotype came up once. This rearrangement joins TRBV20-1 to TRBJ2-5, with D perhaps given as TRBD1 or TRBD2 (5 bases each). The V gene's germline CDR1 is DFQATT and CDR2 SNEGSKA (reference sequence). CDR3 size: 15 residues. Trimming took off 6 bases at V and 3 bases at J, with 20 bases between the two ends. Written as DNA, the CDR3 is TGCAGTGCCCGAAGAGGGGCGCTGGGGGAAGAGACCCAGTACTTC. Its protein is CSARRGALGEETQYF.

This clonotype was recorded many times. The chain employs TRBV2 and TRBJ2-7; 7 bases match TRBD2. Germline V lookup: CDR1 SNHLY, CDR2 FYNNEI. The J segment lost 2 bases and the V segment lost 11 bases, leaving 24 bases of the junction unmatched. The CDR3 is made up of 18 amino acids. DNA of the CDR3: TGTGCCGGCTCCGGGGGGAAGCGGGACGCACTGGCCCCCTACGAGCAGTACTTC. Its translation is CAGSGGKRDALAPYEQYF.

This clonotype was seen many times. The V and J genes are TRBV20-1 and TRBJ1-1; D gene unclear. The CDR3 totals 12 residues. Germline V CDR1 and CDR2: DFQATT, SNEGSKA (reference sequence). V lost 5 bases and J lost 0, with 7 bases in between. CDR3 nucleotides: TGCAGTGCTGGCGACCTGAACACTGAAGCTTTCTTT. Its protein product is CSAGDLNTEAFF.

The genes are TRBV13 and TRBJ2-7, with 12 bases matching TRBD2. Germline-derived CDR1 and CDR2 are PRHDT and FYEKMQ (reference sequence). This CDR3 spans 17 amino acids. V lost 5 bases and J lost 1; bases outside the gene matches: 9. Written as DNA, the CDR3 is TGTGCCAGCAGCCGGACCGGACTAGCGGGACTTTCCTACGAGCAGTACTTC. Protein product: CASSRTGLAGLSYEQYF.

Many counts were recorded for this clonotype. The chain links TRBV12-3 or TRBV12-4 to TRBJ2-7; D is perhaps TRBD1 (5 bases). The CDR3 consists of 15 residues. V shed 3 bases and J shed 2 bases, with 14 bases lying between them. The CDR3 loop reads CASSLGPLSAYEQYF. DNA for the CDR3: TGTGCCAGCAGTTTGGGGCCCCTGAGCGCCTACGAGCAGTACTTC.

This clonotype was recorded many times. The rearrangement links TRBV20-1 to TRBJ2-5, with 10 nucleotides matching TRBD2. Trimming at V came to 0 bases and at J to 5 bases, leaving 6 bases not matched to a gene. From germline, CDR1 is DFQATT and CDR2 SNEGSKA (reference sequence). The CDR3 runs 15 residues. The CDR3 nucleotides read TGCAGTGCTAGAGATCAGGGACTAGCGATGGAGACCCAGTACTTC. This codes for CSARDQGLAMETQYF.